This T cell receptor (beta chain) comes out of a study of OX40 agonist ivuxolimab in advanced cancers. Study-wide points: The antigens recognized by the expanded peripheral T cells, that is their antigen specificity, were not determined.

Sequencing was performed with immunoSEQ multiplex PCR; in TCRdb, only in-frame clones are kept and a portion is missing. This table holds more than 80,000 clones, about 90% found once. On this clone: What it recognizes is unknown.

Germline CDR1 and CDR2: MNHEY and SVGAGI. V shed 6 bases and J 0 bases; nucleotides not matched to a gene: 3. The CDR3 loop spans 14 amino acids. This sequence originates from an adult with an advanced solid tumor such as melanoma, head and neck, liver or kidney cancer. The chain joins TRBV6-5 to TRBJ2-3; 7 bases align to TRBD1. Material: CD4+ or CD8+ T cells sorted from blood, obtained in a trial of the OX40 agonist ivuxolimab. In DNA form, the CDR3 reads TGTGCCAGCAGCCCGGGACAGAGCACAGATACGCAGTATTTT. Protein sequence: CASSPGQSTDTQYF.